This record covers a single TCR beta chain. Antigen specificity is unknown. In the PCR, 60 Vbeta and 13 Jbeta primers were used. The table came from immunoSEQ multiplex PCR; TCRdb's copy has only in-frame clones and leaves some out. The repertoire holds 150,000 to 200,000 clones, with about 80% as singletons. This entry comes from a study of cytomegalovirus exposure and HLA in healthy donors. Study-level points and caveats: The likely origin of a cluster of highly shared sequence variants was a sequencing artifact. Most TCR beta V segments were productive about 87% or about 30% of the time in an earlier analysis. Exclusion applied to some V segments, including TRBV6-2 and TRBV6-3, as they were indistinguishable.

The CDR3 extends over 14 amino acids. The germline gives CDR1 MNHEY, CDR2 SMNVEV (reference sequence). Trimming took 6 bases from V and 2 from J, leaving 14 bases between them. The clonotype comes from a woman aged 25 to 39 in good health and CMV-seropositive. The genes are TRBV27 and TRBJ2-7; TRBD1 is a possible D gene (6 bases). The sequencing input was PBMCs. The CDR3 loop is CASSHRVGPYEQYF. In DNA, the CDR3 is TGTGCCAGCAGCCACAGGGTGGGCCCCTACGAGCAGTACTTC.